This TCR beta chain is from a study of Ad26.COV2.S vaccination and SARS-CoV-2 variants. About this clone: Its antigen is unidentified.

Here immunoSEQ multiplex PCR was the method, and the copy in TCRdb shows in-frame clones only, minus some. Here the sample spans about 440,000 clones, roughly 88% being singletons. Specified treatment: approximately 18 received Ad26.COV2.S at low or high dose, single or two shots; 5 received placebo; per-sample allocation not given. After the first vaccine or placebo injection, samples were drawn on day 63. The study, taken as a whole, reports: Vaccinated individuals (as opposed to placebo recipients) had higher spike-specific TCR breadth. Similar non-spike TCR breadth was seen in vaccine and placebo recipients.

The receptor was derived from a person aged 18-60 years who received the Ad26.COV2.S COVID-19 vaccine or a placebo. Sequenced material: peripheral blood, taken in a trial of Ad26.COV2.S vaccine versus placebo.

The CDR3: CASSLSPGLANGEQFF. Written as DNA, the CDR3 is TGTGCCAGCAGTTTATCCCCGGGACTAGCCAACGGTGAGCAGTTCTTC. The chain recombines TRBV27 with TRBJ2-1; 9 nucleotides align to TRBD2. V was clipped by 0 bases and J by 9 bases; unmatched bases: 9. CDR3 size: 16 residues. In germline, CDR1 is MNHEY, CDR2 SMNVEV (reference sequence).